These T cell receptor beta chains were read from a single sample in a study of regulatory T cells in long-lasting Graves disease. MiXCR, applied by TCRdb to the multiplex PCR reads, yields one record per CDR3 protein. There are 560,000 or so distinct CDR3 sequences in the sample; about 16% occur only once, and around 12% lies in the top ten. This same sample was also part of a study on T cells in Graves' hyperthyroidism and ophthalmopathy.

The sample here was peripheral blood mononuclear cells (PBMCs), taken at new diagnosis, from a patient treated with antithyroid drugs. The receptors here all came from a man in his late teens or twenties with Graves disease. Both conserved end residues are part of each CDR3. D genes are given only for firm matches. Not all rows give a size; the values are once, few, many and, for expanded clones, a class.

many	TRBV11-2	TRBJ1-2	-	TGTGCCAGCAGACCGACAGACAACTATGGCTACACCTTC	CASRPTDNYGYTF
many	TRBV12-3/TRBV12-4	TRBJ2-7	TRBD1	TGTGCCAGCAGTTTATTTGACAGGGTTGGCGAGCAGTACTTC	CASSLFDRVGEQYF
-	TRBV5-8	TRBJ1-5	-	TGTGCCAGCAGCTCACCAAGTAGCAATCAGCCCCAGCATTTT	CASSSPSSNQPQHF
few	TRBV3-1	TRBJ1-3	-	TGTGCCAGCAGCCAAGAAGTGTCAGCCTCTGGAAACACCATATATTTT	CASSQEVSASGNTIYF
-	TRBV7-8	TRBJ2-7	-	TGTGCCAGCAGCCCAGAAGGGCCCTACGAGCAGTACTTC	CASSPEGPYEQYF
many	TRBV27	TRBJ2-1	-	TGTGCCAGCGCCTACGGGGCTAGCCCCTACAATGAGCAGTTCTTC	CASAYGASPYNEQFF
many	TRBV6-5	TRBJ2-5	TRBD2	TGTGCCAGCAGTTACCGGCCCCCTCTAGCGGGAGGATGGGAGACCCAGTACTTC	CASSYRPPLAGGWETQYF
few	TRBV9	TRBJ2-5	-	TGTGCCAGCAGCGTAGAAAACCAAGAGACCCAGTACTTC	CASSVENQETQYF
many	TRBV20-1	TRBJ2-7	TRBD1	TGCAGTGCTAGAGCTAACCGGGACAGGGGCTACGAGCAGTACTTC	CSARANRDRGYEQYF
-	TRBV7-6	TRBJ2-6	-	TGTGCCAGCAGCGCCTACAGGGATCCTTACTCTGGGGCCAACGTCCTGACTTTC	CASSAYRDPYSGANVLTF
-	TRBV25-1	TRBJ2-7	TRBD1	TGTGCCAGCTCCAGGGGGCGCCGGTACGAGCAGTACTTC	CASSRGRRYEQYF
few	TRBV2	TRBJ2-5	-	TGTGCCAGCGGTGAAGCCTTGAACCACCCAGGGAGGATAGACTTC	CASGEALNHPGRIDF
-	TRBV10-2	TRBJ2-3	TRBD2	TGCGCCAGCAGTGAGGGACTAGCTAGCCCAGATACGCAGTATTTT	CASSEGLASPDTQYF
few	TRBV12-3/TRBV12-4	TRBJ2-5	-	TGTGCCAGCAGTTTATCGACAGTCCAAGAGACCCAGTACTTC	CASSLSTVQETQYF
many	TRBV5-1	TRBJ2-7	TRBD2	TGTGCCAGCAGCGGAGAAGCGGGAGGGGTCGGGGGAGAGCAGTACTTC	CASSGEAGGVGGEQYF
many	TRBV29-1	TRBJ2-7	TRBD1	TGCAGCGTTGAAGGACAGGGGGCGAGGCGCGAGCAGTACTTC	CSVEGQGARREQYF
many	TRBV27	TRBJ1-2	TRBD1	TGTGCCAGCAGTTTTGGACAGGGGAGCAACTATGGCTACACCTTC	CASSFGQGSNYGYTF
many	TRBV28	TRBJ2-7	TRBD1	TGTGCCAGCAGTACTACTCCGGGACAGGGTTACGAGCAGTACTTC	CASSTTPGQGYEQYF
-	TRBV18	TRBJ1-4	-	TGTGCCAGCTCAGAAGACCCAGGGTCAGCTAATGAAAAACTGTTTTTT	CASSEDPGSANEKLFF
few	TRBV5-1	TRBJ2-7	TRBD2	TGCGCCAGCAGCTTGGGGCTAGCGGGCCTTCTCTCCTACGAGCAGTACTTC	CASSLGLAGLLSYEQYF
many	TRBV11-2	TRBJ2-2	-	TGTGCCAGCAGCTTAGGATCGGAGTTCACCGGGGAGCTGTTTTTT	CASSLGSEFTGELFF
many	TRBV12-3/TRBV12-4	TRBJ2-7	-	TGTGCCAGCAGTCGCGCCAGCTACGAGCAGTACTTC	CASSRASYEQYF
many	TRBV28	TRBJ2-7	-	TGTGCCAGCAGCTCACGAGCCTTCTCTTCCTACGAGCAGTACTTC	CASSSRAFSSYEQYF
few	TRBV5-1	TRBJ1-2	-	TGCGCCAGCAGCTTGGGGTACGGGCGTCGTGGCTACACCTTC	CASSLGYGRRGYTF
many	TRBV3-1	TRBJ2-1	-	TGTGCCAGCAGCCAAGCGGTCAGTGGGAATGAGCAGTTCTTC	CASSQAVSGNEQFF
many	TRBV10-2	TRBJ2-7	-	TGCGCCGGGGGGACAGTCTACGAGCAGTACTTC	CAGGTVYEQYF
-	TRBV15	TRBJ2-1	TRBD2	TGTGCCACCAGCAGAACCCGCGGGAGGGTCGGTGAGCAGTTCTTC	CATSRTRGRVGEQFF
once	TRBV30	TRBJ1-4	TRBD1	TGTGCCTGGAGTAACCGGGACAGGAGGTTTTTT	CAWSNRDRRFF
-	TRBV20-1	TRBJ2-7	TRBD2	TGCAGTGCACGACTAGCGGGATTATACGAGCAGTACTTC	CSARLAGLYEQYF
many	TRBV7-9	TRBJ2-2	-	TGTGCCAGCAGTCGCAGGGTGGCGGGTGCCGGGGAGCTGTTTTTT	CASSRRVAGAGELFF
many	TRBV12-3/TRBV12-4	TRBJ2-7	-	TGTGCCAGCACTCTTTCACAGAGCTCCTACGAGCAGTACTTC	CASTLSQSSYEQYF
-	TRBV6-1	TRBJ1-2	-	TGTGCCAGCAGGCAGCGAGGATTATTTGTTCATGGCTACACCTTC	CASRQRGLFVHGYTF
few	TRBV9	TRBJ1-1	-	TGTGCCAGCAGCGTTAGTCCCATGAACACTGAAGCTTTCTTT	CASSVSPMNTEAFF
many	TRBV28	TRBJ2-1	-	TGTGCCAGCAGTTTGAATAATGAGCAGTTCTTC	CASSLNNEQFF
-	TRBV5-1	TRBJ2-1	-	TGCGCCAGCAGCTTGGCTTCGGGACAAGGGTCCTACAATGAGCAGTTCTTC	CASSLASGQGSYNEQFF
many	TRBV2	TRBJ1-5	-	TGTGCCAGCAGTGAATTTCGGACAGTCTATAGCAATCAGCCCCAGCATTTT	CASSEFRTVYSNQPQHF
-	TRBV6-2/TRBV6-3	TRBJ1-1	-	TGTGCCAGCAGTTACGCTGGTCTGGGGGGAGCGAACACTGAAGCTTTCTTT	CASSYAGLGGANTEAFF
many	TRBV11-2	TRBJ2-7	-	TGTGCCAGCAGCTTAGAATGGCTATCCAACGAGCAGTACTTC	CASSLEWLSNEQYF
many	TRBV5-1	TRBJ2-6	-	TGCGCCAGCAGCATATCCTCTGGGGCCAACGTCCTGACTTTC	CASSISSGANVLTF
-	TRBV27	TRBJ2-1	TRBD1	TGTGCCAGCAGTTACGCCGGGACAGGGCCTACGAGGAATGAGCAGTTCTTC	CASSYAGTGPTRNEQFF
few	TRBV4-1	TRBJ2-1	TRBD2	TGCGCCAGCAGCCTAGGACTAGCGGGAGGGCCCCACAATGAGCAGTTCTTC	CASSLGLAGGPHNEQFF
once	TRBV28	TRBJ1-2	TRBD1	TGTGCCAGCAGTTTAGCAGACAGGGAGGGCTATGGCTACACCTTC	CASSLADREGYGYTF
few	TRBV24-1	TRBJ1-2	-	TGTGCCACCAGTCTAGGGAACTATGGCTACACCTTC	CATSLGNYGYTF
many	TRBV28	TRBJ2-1	TRBD2	TGTGCCAGCAGTCGCAAACTCCGACTAGCGGCTGGTTCCTACAATGAGCAGTTCTTC	CASSRKLRLAAGSYNEQFF
few	TRBV27	TRBJ2-2	-	TGTGCCAGCAGTTTCGTGACGGGAGTCACCGGGGAGCTGTTTTTT	CASSFVTGVTGELFF
many	TRBV10-3	TRBJ1-1	TRBD1	TGTGCCATCAGTACAGGGGAGGGGACCACTGAAGCTTTCTTT	CAISTGEGTTEAFF
-	TRBV20-1	TRBJ2-1	TRBD2	TGCAGTGCTAGAGGGCGCTCTGGCGGGAGCTCCTACAATGAGCAGTTCTTC	CSARGRSGGSSYNEQFF
-	TRBV6-1	TRBJ1-1	-	TGTGCCAGCATAAGATCGAAAGCTTTCTTT	CASIRSKAFF
many	TRBV6-1	TRBJ2-1	TRBD2	TGTGCCAGCAGGCCTGGGGCGGGGGTCTACAATGAGCAGTTCTTC	CASRPGAGVYNEQFF
many	TRBV11-2	TRBJ2-3	-	TGTGCCAGCAATCAAGCGGGGACAGGATTTGTTGCTAGCACAGATACGCAGTATTTT	CASNQAGTGFVASTDTQYF
few	TRBV5-5	TRBJ1-4	TRBD1	TGTGCCAGCAGCAGAACCGGGACAGGGGATGAAAAACTGTTTTTT	CASSRTGTGDEKLFF
few	TRBV5-4	TRBJ2-5	-	TGTGCCAGCAGCTCCGGGACGAACCAAGAGACCCAGTACTTC	CASSSGTNQETQYF
many	TRBV12-3/TRBV12-4	TRBJ2-7	TRBD2	TGTGCCAGCAGCCCCCAATCGACTAGCGGGACGGTGTACGAGCAGTACTTC	CASSPQSTSGTVYEQYF